This is a list of T cell receptor beta chains from one sample in a study of T cells after yellow fever vaccination. TCRdb re-derived calls from the 5' RACE reads in MiXCR, one entry per CDR3 protein. The sample has a few hundred thousand distinct CDR3 sequences; approximately 12% are singletons. This sample comprised CD4+ T cells sorted from PBMCs, obtained 15 days after the yellow fever booster vaccination. These TCRs come from a man aged 18 to 29 who received the YFV17D yellow fever vaccine. Both conserved end residues are part of each CDR3. D genes are given only for firm matches. Only some rows state a clone size, as once, few, many or a class for expanded clones.

clone size	D gene	V gene	J gene	CDR3 DNA	CDR3 protein
NA	NA	TRBV6-5	TRBJ1-1	TGTGCCAGCAGCGGCGGCGCAGACAGGAGCACTGAAGCTTTCTTT	CASSGGADRSTEAFF
NA	NA	TRBV7-9	TRBJ2-7	TGTGCCAGCAGCTTAGGACGGGACGTCGGGTACGAGCAGTACTTC	CASSLGRDVGYEQYF
NA	NA	TRBV10-3	TRBJ1-5	TGTGCCATCAGTTCGTCAAGCCTCAATCAGCCCCAGCATTTT	CAISSSSLNQPQHF
NA	NA	TRBV12-5	TRBJ1-6	TGTGCTAGTGGTTTGGAGGATAATTCACCCCTCCACTTT	CASGLEDNSPLHF
few	NA	TRBV11-2	TRBJ2-2	TGTGCCAGCAACAACAGGGTGACGAACACCGGGGAGCTGTTTTTT	CASNNRVTNTGELFF
few	TRBD2	TRBV9	TRBJ2-7	TGTGCCAGCAGCGACCGACCTAGCGGCTACGAGCAGTACTTC	CASSDRPSGYEQYF
many	NA	TRBV6-6	TRBJ2-7	TGTGCCAGCAGTTTACCCGGGCCGGTATACGAGCAGTACTTC	CASSLPGPVYEQYF
many	TRBD2	TRBV7-2	TRBJ2-3	TGTGCCAGCAGCCCAGGGTGGCGGGGGGGAGGAGATACGCAGTATTTT	CASSPGWRGGGDTQYF
NA	NA	TRBV4-1	TRBJ2-5	TGCGCCAGCAGCCAGATCGGCCCCCTCCAAGAGACCCAGTACTTC	CASSQIGPLQETQYF
NA	NA	TRBV20-1	TRBJ2-7	TGCAGTGCTAGAGTCCCGGGGTGGGAGCAGTACTTC	CSARVPGWEQYF
few	NA	TRBV7-3	TRBJ2-1	TGTGCCAGCAGCCTGGCTGACATTAATGAGCAGTTCTTC	CASSLADINEQFF
NA	TRBD2	TRBV5-5	TRBJ2-5	TGTGCCAGCAGCTTCGGTAGCGGGAAATGGGAGGAGACCCAGTACTTC	CASSFGSGKWEETQYF
few	TRBD2	TRBV20-1	TRBJ2-5	TGCAGTGCTAGAGCGGGGGGGCGGCAGACCCAGTACTTC	CSARAGGRQTQYF
NA	TRBD1	TRBV15	TRBJ1-6	TGTGCCACCAGCAGGGGTGGACAGGGGGCTTCACCCCTCCACTTT	CATSRGGQGASPLHF
NA	TRBD2	TRBV27	TRBJ2-5	TGTGCCAGCAGTTTAGCGGCGGGGGGGCTCCGACAAGAGACCCAGTACTTC	CASSLAAGGLRQETQYF
few	NA	TRBV12-3/TRBV12-4	TRBJ2-1	TGTGCCAGCAGTTTAAGGGGCTACAATGAGCAGTTCTTC	CASSLRGYNEQFF
few	TRBD1	TRBV4-1	TRBJ2-2	TGCGCCAGCAGCCCCGGACAGGGGGCGCTTAACGGGGAGCTGTTTTTT	CASSPGQGALNGELFF
NA	TRBD1	TRBV6-2/TRBV6-3	TRBJ2-1	TGTGCCAGCAGCGTCACCCAGGGGGCTGGTGAGCAGTTCTTC	CASSVTQGAGEQFF